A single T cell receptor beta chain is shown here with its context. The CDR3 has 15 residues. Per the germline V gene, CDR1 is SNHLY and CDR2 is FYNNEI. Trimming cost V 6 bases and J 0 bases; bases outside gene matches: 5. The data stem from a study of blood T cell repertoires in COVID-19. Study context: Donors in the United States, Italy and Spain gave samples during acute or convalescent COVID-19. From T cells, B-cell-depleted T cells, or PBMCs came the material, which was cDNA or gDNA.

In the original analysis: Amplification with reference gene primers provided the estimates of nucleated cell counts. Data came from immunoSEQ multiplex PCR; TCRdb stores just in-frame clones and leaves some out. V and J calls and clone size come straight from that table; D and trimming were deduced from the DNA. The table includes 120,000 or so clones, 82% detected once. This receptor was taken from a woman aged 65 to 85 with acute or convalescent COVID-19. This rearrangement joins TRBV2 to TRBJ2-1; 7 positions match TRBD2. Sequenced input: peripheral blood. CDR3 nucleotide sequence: TGTGCCAGCAGACAAGCGGGGTCCTCCTACAATGAGCAGTTCTTC. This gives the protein CASRQAGSSYNEQFF.